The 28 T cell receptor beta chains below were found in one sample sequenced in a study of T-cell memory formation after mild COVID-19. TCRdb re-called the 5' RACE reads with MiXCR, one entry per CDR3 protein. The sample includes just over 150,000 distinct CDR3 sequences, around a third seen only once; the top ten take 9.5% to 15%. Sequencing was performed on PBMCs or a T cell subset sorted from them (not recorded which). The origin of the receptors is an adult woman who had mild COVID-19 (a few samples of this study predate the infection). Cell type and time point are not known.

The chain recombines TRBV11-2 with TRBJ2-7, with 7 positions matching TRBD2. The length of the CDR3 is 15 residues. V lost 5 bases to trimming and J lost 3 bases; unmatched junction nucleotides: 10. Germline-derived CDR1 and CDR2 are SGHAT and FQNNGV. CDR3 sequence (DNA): TGTGCCAGCAGCCCCACAGCGGGGCAGATCTACGAGCAGTACTTC. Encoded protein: CASSPTAGQIYEQYF.

The CDR3 reads CASMASGSSYNEQFF. In DNA form, the CDR3 reads TGTGCCAGCATGGCTAGCGGGAGCTCCTACAATGAGCAGTTCTTC. The V gene is TRBV6-6, the J gene TRBJ2-1; the match to TRBD2 covers 10 bases. CDR3 length: 15 amino acids. V lost 7 bases, J lost 0 bases, and 3 bases stayed unmatched. CDR1 MNHNY and CDR2 SVGAGI come from the germline V gene (reference sequence).

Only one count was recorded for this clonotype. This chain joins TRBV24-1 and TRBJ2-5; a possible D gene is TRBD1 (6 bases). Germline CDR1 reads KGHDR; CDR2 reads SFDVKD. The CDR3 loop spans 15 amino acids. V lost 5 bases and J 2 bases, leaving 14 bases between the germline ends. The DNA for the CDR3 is TGTGCCACCAGTGGGACAGCGGAATATCAAGAGACCCAGTACTTC. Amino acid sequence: CATSGTAEYQETQYF.

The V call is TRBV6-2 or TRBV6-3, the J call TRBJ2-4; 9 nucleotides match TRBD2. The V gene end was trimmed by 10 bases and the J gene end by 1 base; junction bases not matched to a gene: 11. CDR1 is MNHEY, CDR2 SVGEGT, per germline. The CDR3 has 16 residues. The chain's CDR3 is CATGGSGSVAKNIQYF. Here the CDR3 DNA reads TGTGCCACAGGGGGTAGCGGGAGTGTCGCCAAAAACATTCAGTACTTC.

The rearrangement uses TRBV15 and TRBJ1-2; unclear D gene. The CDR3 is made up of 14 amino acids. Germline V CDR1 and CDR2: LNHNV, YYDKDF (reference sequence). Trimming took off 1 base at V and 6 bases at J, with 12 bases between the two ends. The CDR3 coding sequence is TGTGCCACCAGCAGAGTTGAGGGCGCGGATGGCTACACCTTC. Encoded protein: CATSRVEGADGYTF.

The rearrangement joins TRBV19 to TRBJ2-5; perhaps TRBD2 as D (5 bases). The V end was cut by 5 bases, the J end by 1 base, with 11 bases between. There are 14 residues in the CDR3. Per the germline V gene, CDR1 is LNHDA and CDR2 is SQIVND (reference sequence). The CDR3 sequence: CASSLRGGQETQYF. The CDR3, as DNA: TGTGCCAGTAGTCTACGGGGTGGCCAAGAGACCCAGTACTTC. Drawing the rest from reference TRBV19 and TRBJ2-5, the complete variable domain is DGGITQSPKYLFRKEGQNVTLSCEQNLNHDAMYWYRQDPGQGLRLIYYSQIVNDFQKGDIAEGYSVSREKKESFPLTVTSAQKNPTAFYLCASSLRGGQETQYFGPGTRLLVL.

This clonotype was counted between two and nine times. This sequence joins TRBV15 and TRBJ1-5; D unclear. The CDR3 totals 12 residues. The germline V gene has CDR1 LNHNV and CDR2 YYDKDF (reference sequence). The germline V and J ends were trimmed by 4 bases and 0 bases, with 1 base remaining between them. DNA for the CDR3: TGTGCCACCAGCAATAGCAATCAGCCCCAGCATTTT. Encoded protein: CATSNSNQPQHF.

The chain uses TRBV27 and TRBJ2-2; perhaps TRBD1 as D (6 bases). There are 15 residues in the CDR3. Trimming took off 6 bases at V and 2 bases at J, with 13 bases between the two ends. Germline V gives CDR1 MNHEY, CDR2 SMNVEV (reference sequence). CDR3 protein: CASSSGTRNTGELFF. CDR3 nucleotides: TGTGCCAGCAGCTCCGGGACAAGAAACACCGGGGAGCTGTTTTTT.

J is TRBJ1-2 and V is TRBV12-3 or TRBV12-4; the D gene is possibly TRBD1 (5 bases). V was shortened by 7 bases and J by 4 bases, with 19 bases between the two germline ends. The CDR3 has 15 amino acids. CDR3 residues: CASTLSQGPRYGYTF. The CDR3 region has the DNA TGTGCCAGCACCTTGAGCCAGGGACCCCGCTATGGCTACACCTTC.

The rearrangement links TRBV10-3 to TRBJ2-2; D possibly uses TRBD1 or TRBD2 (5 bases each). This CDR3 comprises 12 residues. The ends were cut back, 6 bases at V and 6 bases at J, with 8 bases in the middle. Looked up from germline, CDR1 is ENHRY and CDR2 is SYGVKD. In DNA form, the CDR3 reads TGTGCCATCAGAGGGGACCCCGGGGAGCTGTTTTTT. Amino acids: CAIRGDPGELFF.

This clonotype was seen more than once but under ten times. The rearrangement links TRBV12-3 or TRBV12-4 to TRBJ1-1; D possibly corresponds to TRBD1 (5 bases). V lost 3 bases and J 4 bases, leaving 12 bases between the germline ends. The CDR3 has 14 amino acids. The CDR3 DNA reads TGTGCCAGCAGTTTTGAGTGGGGGGGCACTGAAGCTTTCTTT. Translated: CASSFEWGGTEAFF.

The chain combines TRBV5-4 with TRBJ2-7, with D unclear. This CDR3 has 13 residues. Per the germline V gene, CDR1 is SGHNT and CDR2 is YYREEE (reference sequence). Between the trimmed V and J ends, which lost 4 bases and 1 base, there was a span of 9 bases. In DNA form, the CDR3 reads TGTGCCAGCAGCATTGCCCAGTCCTACGAGCAGTACTTC. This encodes CASSIAQSYEQYF.

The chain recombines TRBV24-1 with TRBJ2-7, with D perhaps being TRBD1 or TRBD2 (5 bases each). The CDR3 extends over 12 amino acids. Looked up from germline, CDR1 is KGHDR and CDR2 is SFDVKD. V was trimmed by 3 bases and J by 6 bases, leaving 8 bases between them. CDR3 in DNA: TGTGCCACCAGTGATCCAGGGAGCGAGCAGTACTTC. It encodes CATSDPGSEQYF.

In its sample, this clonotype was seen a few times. CDR3 DNA: TGCAGTGCCGAACTAGCGCTCTCCTACAATGAGCAGTTCTTC. This codes for CSAELALSYNEQFF. This chain connects TRBV20-1 to TRBJ2-1; 7 nucleotides agree with TRBD2. Germline CDR1 reads DFQATT; CDR2 reads SNEGSKA (reference sequence). Trimming took 6 bases from V and 0 from J; bases not matched to a gene: 5. The length of the CDR3 is 14 residues.

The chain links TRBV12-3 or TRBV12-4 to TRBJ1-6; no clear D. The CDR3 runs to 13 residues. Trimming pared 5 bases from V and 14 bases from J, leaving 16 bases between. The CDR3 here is CASSPDIRLALHF. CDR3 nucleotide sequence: TGTGCCAGCAGTCCCGACATCCGGCTGGCCCTCCACTTT.

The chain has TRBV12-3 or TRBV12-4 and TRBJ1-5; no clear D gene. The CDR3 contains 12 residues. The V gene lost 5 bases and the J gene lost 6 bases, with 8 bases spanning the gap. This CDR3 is CASSLTGQPQHF. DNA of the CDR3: TGTGCCAGCAGTCTAACGGGTCAGCCCCAGCATTTT.

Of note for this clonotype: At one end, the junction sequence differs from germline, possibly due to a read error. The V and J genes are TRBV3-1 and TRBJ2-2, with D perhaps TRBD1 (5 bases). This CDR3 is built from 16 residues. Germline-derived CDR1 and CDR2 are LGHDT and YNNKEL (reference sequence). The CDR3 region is CASSQVLAGNAGELFF. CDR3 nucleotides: TGTGCCAGCAGCCAAGTATTGGCAGGGAACGCCGGGGAGCTGTTTTTT. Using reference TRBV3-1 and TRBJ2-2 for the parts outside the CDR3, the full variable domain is DTAVSQTPKYLVTQMGNDKSIKCEQNLGHDTMYWYKQDSKKFLKIMFSYNNKELIINETVPNRFSPKSPDKAHLNLHINSLELGDSAVYFCASSQVLAGNAGELFFGEGSRLTVL.

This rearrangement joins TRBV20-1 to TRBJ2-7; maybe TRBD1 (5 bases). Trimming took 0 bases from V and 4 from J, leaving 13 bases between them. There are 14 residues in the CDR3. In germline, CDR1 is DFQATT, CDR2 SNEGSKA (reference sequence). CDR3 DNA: TGCAGTGCTAGAGATTCCCAGGGCGGTTACGAGCAGTACTTC. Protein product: CSARDSQGGYEQYF.

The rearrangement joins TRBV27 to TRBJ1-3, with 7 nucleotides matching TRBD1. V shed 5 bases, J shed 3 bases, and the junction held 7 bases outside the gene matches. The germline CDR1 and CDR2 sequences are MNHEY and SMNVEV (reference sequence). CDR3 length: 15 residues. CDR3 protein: CASSLRQGHGNTIYF. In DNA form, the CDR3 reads TGTGCCAGCAGTCTCCGACAGGGACATGGAAACACCATATATTTT.

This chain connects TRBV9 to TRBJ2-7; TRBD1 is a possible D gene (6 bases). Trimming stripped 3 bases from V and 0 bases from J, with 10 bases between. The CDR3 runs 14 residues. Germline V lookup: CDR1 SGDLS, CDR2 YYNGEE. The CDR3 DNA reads TGTGCCAGCAGCGCCGCGACAGGCTCCTACGAGCAGTACTTC. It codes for CASSAATGSYEQYF.

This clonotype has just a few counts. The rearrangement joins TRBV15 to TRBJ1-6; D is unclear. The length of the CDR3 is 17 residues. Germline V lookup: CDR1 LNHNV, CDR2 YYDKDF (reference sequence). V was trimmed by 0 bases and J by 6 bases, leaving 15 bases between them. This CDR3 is CATSRDQTGSTNSPLHF. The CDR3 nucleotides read TGTGCCACCAGCAGAGATCAGACCGGCAGCACTAATTCACCCCTCCACTTT.

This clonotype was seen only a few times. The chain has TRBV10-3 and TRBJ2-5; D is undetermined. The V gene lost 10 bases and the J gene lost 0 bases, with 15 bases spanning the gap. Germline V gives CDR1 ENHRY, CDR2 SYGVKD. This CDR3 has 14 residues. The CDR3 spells CATALEPDQETQYF. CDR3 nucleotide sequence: TGTGCCACGGCCTTAGAGCCAGACCAAGAGACCCAGTACTTC.

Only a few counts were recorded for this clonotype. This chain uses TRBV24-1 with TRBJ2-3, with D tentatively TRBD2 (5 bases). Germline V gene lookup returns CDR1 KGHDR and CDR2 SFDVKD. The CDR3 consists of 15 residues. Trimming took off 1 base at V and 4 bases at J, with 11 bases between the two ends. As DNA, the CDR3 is TGTGCCACCAGTGATTTCTCCGCGGGCCCAGATACGCAGTATTTT. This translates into CATSDFSAGPDTQYF.

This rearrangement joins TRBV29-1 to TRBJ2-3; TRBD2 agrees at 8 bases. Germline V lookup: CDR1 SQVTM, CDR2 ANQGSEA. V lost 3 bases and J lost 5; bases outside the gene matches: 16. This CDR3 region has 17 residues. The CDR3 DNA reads TGCAGCGTTGAGTTCCCGGCGGGAGGCCCCCTCATAGATACGCAGTATTTT. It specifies CSVEFPAGGPLIDTQYF.

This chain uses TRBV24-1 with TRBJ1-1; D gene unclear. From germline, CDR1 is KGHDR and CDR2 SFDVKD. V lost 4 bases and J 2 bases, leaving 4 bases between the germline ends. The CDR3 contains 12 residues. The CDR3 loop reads CATSDSNTEAFF. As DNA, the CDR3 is TGTGCCACCAGTGACTCTAACACTGAAGCTTTCTTT.

CDR3 in DNA: TGTGCCAGCAGCTTAGCGGGCGGGGGGACCTACGAGCAGTACTTC. Translation: CASSLAGGGTYEQYF. This chain links TRBV7-6 with TRBJ2-7; TRBD2 agrees at 8 bases. Germline CDR1 is SGHVS and CDR2 is FNYEAQ. The CDR3 extends over 15 amino acids. V shed 0 bases and J 2 bases; nucleotides not matched to a gene: 3.

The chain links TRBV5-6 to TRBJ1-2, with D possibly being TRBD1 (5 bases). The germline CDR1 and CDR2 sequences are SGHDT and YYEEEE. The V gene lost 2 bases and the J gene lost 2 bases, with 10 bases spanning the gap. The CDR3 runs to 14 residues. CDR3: CASSFGGGNYGYTF. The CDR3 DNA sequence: TGTGCCAGCAGCTTCGGCGGGGGGAACTATGGCTACACCTTC. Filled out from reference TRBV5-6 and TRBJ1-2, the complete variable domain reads DAGVTQSPTHLIKTRGQQVTLRCSPKSGHDTVSWYQQALGQGPQFIFQYYEEEERQRGNFPDRFSGHQFPNYSSELNVNALLLGDSALYLCASSFGGGNYGYTFGSGTRLTVV.

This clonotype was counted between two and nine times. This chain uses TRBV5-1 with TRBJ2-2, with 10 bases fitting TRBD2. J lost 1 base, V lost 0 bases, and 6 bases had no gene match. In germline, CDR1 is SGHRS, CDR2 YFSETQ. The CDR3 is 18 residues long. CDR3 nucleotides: TGCGCCAGCAGCTTGGGGATAGCGGGGGGCCTGAACACCGGGGAGCTGTTTTTT. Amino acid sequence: CASSLGIAGGLNTGELFF. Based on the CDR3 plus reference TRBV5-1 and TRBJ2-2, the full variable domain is KAGVTQTPRYLIKTRGQQVTLSCSPISGHRSVSWYQQTPGQGLQFLFEYFSETQRNKGNFPGRFSGRQFSNSRSEMNVSTLELGDSALYLCASSLGIAGGLNTGELFFGEGSRLTVL.